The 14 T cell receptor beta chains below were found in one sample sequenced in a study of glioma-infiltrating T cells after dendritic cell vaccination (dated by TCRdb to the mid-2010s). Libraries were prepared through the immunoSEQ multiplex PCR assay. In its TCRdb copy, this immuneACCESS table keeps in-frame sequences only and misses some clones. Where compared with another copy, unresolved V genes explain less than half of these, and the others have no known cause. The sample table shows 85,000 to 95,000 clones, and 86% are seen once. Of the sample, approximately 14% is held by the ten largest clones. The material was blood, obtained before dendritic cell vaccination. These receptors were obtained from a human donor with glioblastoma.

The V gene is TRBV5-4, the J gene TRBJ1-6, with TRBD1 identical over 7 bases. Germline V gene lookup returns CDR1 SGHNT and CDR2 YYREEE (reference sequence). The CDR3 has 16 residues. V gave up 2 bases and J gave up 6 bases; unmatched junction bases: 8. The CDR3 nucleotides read TGTGCCAGCAGCTTACAGACAGGGATCCTTAATTCACCCCTCCACTTT. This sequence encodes CASSLQTGILNSPLHF.

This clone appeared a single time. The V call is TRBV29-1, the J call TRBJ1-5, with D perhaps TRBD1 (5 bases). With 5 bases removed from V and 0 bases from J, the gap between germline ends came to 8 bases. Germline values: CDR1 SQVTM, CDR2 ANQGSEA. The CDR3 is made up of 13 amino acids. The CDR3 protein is CSVLGDSNQPQHF. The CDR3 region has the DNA TGCAGCGTTCTAGGGGATAGCAATCAGCCCCAGCATTTT.

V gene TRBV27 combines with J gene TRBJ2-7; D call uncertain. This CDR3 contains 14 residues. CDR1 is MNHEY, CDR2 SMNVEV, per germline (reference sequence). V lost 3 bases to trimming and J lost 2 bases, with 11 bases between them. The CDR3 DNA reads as TGTGCCAGCAGTTTTCGGTCCCCCCCCTACGAGCAGTACTTC. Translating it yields CASSFRSPPYEQYF.

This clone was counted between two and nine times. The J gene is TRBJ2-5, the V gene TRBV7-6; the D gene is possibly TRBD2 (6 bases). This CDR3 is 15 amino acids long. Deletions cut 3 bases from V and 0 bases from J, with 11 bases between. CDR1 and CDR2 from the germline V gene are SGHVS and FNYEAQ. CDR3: CASSFSGRDQETQYF. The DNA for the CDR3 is TGTGCCAGCAGCTTTAGCGGAAGAGACCAAGAGACCCAGTACTTC.

The CDR3 nucleotides read TGTGCCAGCAGCTTGGTTGACAACTATAATTCACCCCTCCACTTT. Encoded protein: CASSLVDNYNSPLHF. The V call is TRBV7-8, the J call TRBJ1-6; D ambiguous. Trimming took 3 bases from V and 3 from J, leaving 9 bases between them. This CDR3 has 15 amino acids. Per the germline V gene, CDR1 is SGHVS and CDR2 is FQNEAQ.

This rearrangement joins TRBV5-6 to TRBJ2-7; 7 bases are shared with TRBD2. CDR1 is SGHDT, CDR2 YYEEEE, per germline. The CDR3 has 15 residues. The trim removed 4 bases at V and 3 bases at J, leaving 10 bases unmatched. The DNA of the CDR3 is TGTGCCAGCAGCGCCCGACTAGCAGCTTACTACGAGCAGTACTTC. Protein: CASSARLAAYYEQYF.

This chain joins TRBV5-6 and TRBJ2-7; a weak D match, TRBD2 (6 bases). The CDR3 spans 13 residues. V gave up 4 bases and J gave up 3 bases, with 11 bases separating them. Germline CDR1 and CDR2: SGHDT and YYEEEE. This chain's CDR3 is CASSPGLFYEQYF. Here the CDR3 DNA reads TGTGCCAGCAGCCCGGGACTCTTCTACGAGCAGTACTTC. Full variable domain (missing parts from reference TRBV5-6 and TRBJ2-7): DAGVTQSPTHLIKTRGQQVTLRCSPKSGHDTVSWYQQALGQGPQFIFQYYEEEERQRGNFPDRFSGHQFPNYSSELNVNALLLGDSALYLCASSPGLFYEQYFGPGTRLTVT.

As DNA, the CDR3 is TGTGCCAGCAGCCAGGGTTTACGACGGGACAGGACCTACAATGAGCAGTTCTTC. This translates into CASSQGLRRDRTYNEQFF. This chain connects TRBV14 to TRBJ2-1; 8 nucleotides agree with TRBD1. The J segment lost 2 bases and the V segment lost 3 bases, leaving 12 bases of the junction unmatched. This CDR3 comprises 18 residues. From germline, CDR1 is SGHDN and CDR2 FVKESK.

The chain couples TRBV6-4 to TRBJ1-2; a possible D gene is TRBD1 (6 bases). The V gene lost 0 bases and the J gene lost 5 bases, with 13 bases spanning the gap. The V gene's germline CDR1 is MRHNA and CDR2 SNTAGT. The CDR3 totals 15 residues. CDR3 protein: CASSDSAGGRYGYTF. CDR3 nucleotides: TGTGCCAGCAGTGACTCTGCGGGGGGCCGGTATGGCTACACCTTC.

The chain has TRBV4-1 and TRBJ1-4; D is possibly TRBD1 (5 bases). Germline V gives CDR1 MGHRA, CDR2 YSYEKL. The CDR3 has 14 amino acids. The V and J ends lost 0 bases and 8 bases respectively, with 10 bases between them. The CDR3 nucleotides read TGCGCCAGCAGCCAAGACAGGGCTGAAGAAAAACTGTTTTTT. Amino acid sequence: CASSQDRAEEKLFF.

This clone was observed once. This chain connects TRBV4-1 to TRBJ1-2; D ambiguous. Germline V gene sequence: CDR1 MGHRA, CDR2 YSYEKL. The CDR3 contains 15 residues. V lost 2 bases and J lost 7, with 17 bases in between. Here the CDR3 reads CASSQFVTVVGGYTF. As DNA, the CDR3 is TGCGCCAGCAGCCAATTTGTCACAGTAGTGGGTGGCTACACCTTC.

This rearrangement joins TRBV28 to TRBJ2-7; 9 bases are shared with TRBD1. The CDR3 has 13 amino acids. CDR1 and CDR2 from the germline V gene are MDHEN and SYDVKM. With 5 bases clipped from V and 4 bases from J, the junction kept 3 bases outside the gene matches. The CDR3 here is CASSPGTGYEQYF. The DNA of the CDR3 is TGTGCCAGCAGTCCCGGGACAGGGTACGAGCAGTACTTC.

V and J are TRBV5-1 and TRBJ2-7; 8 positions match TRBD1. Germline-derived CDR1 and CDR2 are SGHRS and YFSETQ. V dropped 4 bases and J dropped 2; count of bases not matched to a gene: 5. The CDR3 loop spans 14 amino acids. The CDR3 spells CASSTGQVTYEQYF. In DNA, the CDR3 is TGCGCCAGCAGCACGGGACAGGTTACCTACGAGCAGTACTTC. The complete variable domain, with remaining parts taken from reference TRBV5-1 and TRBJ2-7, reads KAGVTQTPRYLIKTRGQQVTLSCSPISGHRSVSWYQQTPGQGLQFLFEYFSETQRNKGNFPGRFSGRQFSNSRSEMNVSTLELGDSALYLCASSTGQVTYEQYFGPGTRLTVT.

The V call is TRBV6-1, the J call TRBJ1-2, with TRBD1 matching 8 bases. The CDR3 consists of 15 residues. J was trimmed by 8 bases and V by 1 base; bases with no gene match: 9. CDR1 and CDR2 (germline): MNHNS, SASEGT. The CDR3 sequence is CASSEEGQGAGGYTF. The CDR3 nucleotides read TGTGCCAGCAGTGAAGAGGGTCAGGGGGCGGGGGGCTACACCTTC.